This entry features one T cell receptor (beta chain) sequence. No antigen is known for it. This entry is derived from a study of CXCR3-negative and CXCR3-positive naive CD8 T cells. The CDR3 totals 14 residues. With UMI labels, 5' RACE was used to prepare the TRB cDNA libraries. Following a re-call of the 5' RACE reads, TCRdb has one entry per CDR3 protein and lacks DNA. The table gives 30,000 to 40,000 distinct CDR3 sequences; the top ten clones make up more than 14% of it. General study findings and limits: Comparison of naive subsets found surface CD5 to be comparable, and TCR strength was inferred on the basis of TRB CDR3 properties.

The V call is TRBV12-3 or TRBV12-4, the J call TRBJ2-2. This TCR came from a human donor in good health. Some clones in this sample may be carry-over from other donors' samples. Sequences were obtained from memory CD8+ T cells from blood. CDR3 in amino acids: CASSLFGSGGELFF.